Here is one T cell receptor beta chain with its context. Its antigen is as yet unknown. This specimen comes from a study of T cell repertoires in cytomegalovirus infection. Whole-study context: A matching HLA type, together with CMV infection, was signaled by public TCR beta signatures. The study's findings and limits: Accumulated public TCR beta family frequency recognized individuals carrying CMV together with the relevant HLA. Predominance within the ex vivo response was attributable to HLA-C-restricted CMV-specific TCR beta clonotypes.

MiXCR, applied by TCRdb to the reads, yields one record per CDR3 protein. The sample includes around 300,000 distinct CDR3 sequences, around 25% seen only once; the top ten take about an eighth. V lost 2 bases, J lost 6 bases, and 13 bases lay in between. The CDR3 totals 15 residues. CDR1 and CDR2 from the germline V gene are SGHTA and FQGNSA. The TCR comes from a human donor in good health (CMV status not recorded). Some clones in this sample may be carry-over from other donors' samples. The sample consisted of cultured PBMCs, taken from culture after CMV antigen stimulation. V and J are TRBV7-2 and TRBJ2-2; no definite D call. The chain's CDR3 is CASSLQVDVPGELFF. The CDR3 DNA reads as TGTGCCAGCAGCTTACAGGTCGACGTCCCCGGGGAGCTGTTTTTT.